Presented here are 7 T cell receptor beta chains from one specimen sequenced in a study of T cell responses to AZD1222 COVID-19 vaccine (dated by TCRdb to the early 2020s). Per the publication, the time point label means: baseline before first vaccination. The method was the immunoSEQ multiplex PCR assay. Not all clones reach the TCRdb copy of this immuneACCESS table, which keeps in-frame sequences only. Checked studies attribute under half of the gap to unresolved V genes and leave the rest unexplained. Recorded for this sample are some 99,000 clones; around 90% of them occurred a single time. The ten largest make up approximately 5.5% of the sample. The sequenced sample was peripheral blood, obtained on day 0 of AZD1222 vaccination. These receptors were taken from an adult in good health.

The chain combines TRBV5-8 with TRBJ2-2; 8 bases are shared with TRBD1. Germline CDR1 SGHTS, CDR2 YDEGEE. Trimming removed 6 bases from V and 6 bases from J; junction bases left unmatched: 13. This CDR3 is 16 amino acids long. In DNA form, the CDR3 reads TGTGCCAGCAACCGCGCCGGGACAGGTACCGCCGGGGAGCTGTTTTTT. It translates to CASNRAGTGTAGELFF.

The rearrangement uses TRBV7-2 and TRBJ1-6; 7 bases are a match to TRBD1. With V trimmed by 5 bases and J by 7 bases, 8 bases remained unmatched. The CDR3 covers 15 residues. CDR1 SGHTA and CDR2 FQGNSA come from the germline V gene. The CDR3 loop reads CASSPWDSNNSPLHF. The CDR3 DNA is TGTGCCAGCAGCCCGTGGGACAGCAACAATTCACCCCTCCACTTT.

The chain combines TRBV30 with TRBJ1-2; tentative D call: TRBD1 (6 bases). Germline CDR1 and CDR2: GTSNPN and SVGIG (reference sequence). The CDR3 is made up of 13 amino acids. Trimming removed 0 bases from V and 8 bases from J, with 13 bases in between. The CDR3 coding sequence is TGTGCCTGGAGTGTAAACAGGGCTGGCGGCTACACCTTC. This translates into CAWSVNRAGGYTF.

The chain joins TRBV19 to TRBJ2-5, with D perhaps being TRBD1 or TRBD2 (6 bases each). The V gene lost 4 bases and the J gene lost 9 bases, with 15 bases spanning the gap. The CDR3 consists of 13 residues. The germline V gene encodes CDR1 LNHDA and CDR2 SQIVND (reference sequence). CDR3 sequence: CASSNNREAPQYF. The CDR3 bases are TGTGCCAGTAGTAATAACAGGGAGGCGCCCCAGTACTTC.

This chain links TRBV27 with TRBJ1-2, with 7 nucleotides matching TRBD1. After removal of 2 bases from V and 4 bases from J, the junction contained 4 bases not matched to a gene. The length of the CDR3 is 14 residues. Germline V gene data show CDR1 as MNHEY and CDR2 as SMNVEV (reference sequence). CDR3 protein: CASSLRTGPYGYTF. The CDR3 coding sequence is TGTGCCAGCAGTTTACGGACAGGCCCCTATGGCTACACCTTC.

The chain uses TRBV7-9 and TRBJ1-2; TRBD1 matches at 7 bases. The CDR3 covers 14 residues. Germline V gives CDR1 SEHNR, CDR2 FQNEAQ (reference sequence). Unmatched junction bases numbered 11, after V lost 5 bases and J lost 8 bases. CDR3 loop: CASSQWDSISGYTF. Written as DNA, the CDR3 is TGTGCCAGCAGCCAGTGGGACAGTATCAGCGGCTACACCTTC.

The chain has TRBV12-3 or TRBV12-4 and TRBJ2-7; D gene uncertain. Trimming cost V 7 bases and J 3 bases, with 10 bases left between them. The CDR3 covers 12 residues. The CDR3 is CASTYTNYEQYF. CDR3 in DNA: TGTGCCAGCACGTACACTAACTACGAGCAGTACTTC.